This TCR beta chain stems from a study of T cell responses to AZD1222 COVID-19 vaccine. Across the whole study: The analysis combined second doses at about 4 or about 12 weeks.

As for this clone: Its target is not known.

Findings and limits, study-wide: Seropositivity was recorded at baseline in only 5 or 6 AZD1222 recipients. Per reports, nearly half of all spike-specific TCRs target regions that are unmutated in variants.

Sequencing used immunoSEQ multiplex PCR; TCRdb keeps in-frame clones, though not all of them. The top ten clones hold 2.5% to 3.5% of a sample with 150,000 to 200,000 clones, 90% of them seen once. The CDR3 totals 15 residues. The chain uses TRBV21-1 and TRBJ1-3. TRBV21-1 is noted as a pseudogene. The sequence was collected from an adult in good health. The sample in question was peripheral blood, obtained on day 0 of AZD1222 vaccination. CDR3 residues: CASSNRPTSGNTIYF. The CDR3 bases are TGTGCCAGCAGCAATCGACCAACCTCTGGAAACACCATATATTTT.